One and the same sample provided the 26 T cell receptor beta chains below, sequenced in a study of cytomegalovirus exposure and HLA in healthy donors. It was with 60 Vbeta and 13 Jbeta primers that the PCR ran. TCRdb's copy holds only in-frame clones and misses some; the assay was immunoSEQ multiplex PCR. The data show 150,000 to 250,000 clones, with 65% to 90% seen just once and approximately 2.1% held by the top ten. Material: PBMCs. These receptors were collected from a woman between 45 and 65 years old in good health and CMV-seronegative.

The V call is TRBV27, the J call TRBJ2-4; 11 bases line up with TRBD2. CDR1 is MNHEY and CDR2 is SMNVEV in the germline V gene (reference sequence). This CDR3 is built from 16 residues. J was trimmed by 12 bases and V by 3 bases; bases with no gene match: 13. The CDR3 DNA is TGTGCCAGCAGTTTCACTAGCGGGAGTTTTCCTAGTAATCAGTACTTC. This codes for CASSFTSGSFPSNQYF.

V and J are TRBV28 and TRBJ1-4; weak D call: TRBD1 (5 bases). The CDR3 is 12 amino acids. CDR1 and CDR2 from the germline V gene are MDHEN and SYDVKM. Trimming stripped 2 bases from V and 8 bases from J, with 6 bases between. The CDR3: CASSLQGEKLFF. The CDR3 DNA sequence: TGTGCCAGCAGTTTACAGGGCGAAAAACTGTTTTTT.

V usage is TRBV7-2 and J usage is TRBJ2-3; no definite D call. V was trimmed by 1 base and J by 1 base, leaving 9 bases between them. The CDR3 totals 15 residues. Per germline, CDR1 SGHTA and CDR2 FQGNSA. The CDR3 loop is CASSLGGPRTDTQYF. The CDR3 DNA is TGTGCCAGCAGCTTAGGTGGGCCTCGCACAGATACGCAGTATTTT.

The chain couples TRBV6-5 to TRBJ1-4; weak D call: TRBD1 (5 bases). V was trimmed by 2 bases and J by 8 bases, leaving 12 bases between them. CDR1 and CDR2 from the germline V gene are MNHEY and SVGAGI. This CDR3 has 14 residues. CDR3 sequence (DNA): TGTGCCAGCAGTTACGGGGGGGTGAGGGAAAAACTGTTTTTT. Protein: CASSYGGVREKLFF.

DNA of the CDR3: TGTGCCAGCAGTTACCCCAACAATGAGCAGTTCTTC. It specifies CASSYPNNEQFF. The V gene is TRBV6-5, the J gene TRBJ2-1; D ambiguous. V was cut by 2 bases and J by 5 bases, with 4 bases left in between. The CDR3 spans 12 residues. Germline CDR1 MNHEY, CDR2 SVGAGI.

This chain connects TRBV7-3 to TRBJ1-5; no firm D call. CDR1 is SGHTA and CDR2 is FQGTGA in the germline V gene. There are 15 residues in the CDR3. V was pared by 5 bases and J by 5 bases, with 16 bases between. The CDR3 loop is CASSPTGGADQPQHF. The DNA for the CDR3 is TGTGCCAGCAGCCCCACCGGCGGCGCCGATCAGCCCCAGCATTTT.

This clone was recorded once. V and J are TRBV4-2 and TRBJ1-3; possible D gene TRBD1, 5 bases. Trimming pared 0 bases from V and 0 bases from J, leaving 12 bases between. Looked up from germline, CDR1 is LGHNA and CDR2 is YNFKEQ. The CDR3 runs to 17 residues. The CDR3 loop is CASSQDRGTRSGNTIYF. Here the CDR3 DNA reads TGTGCCAGCAGCCAAGATCGGGGGACCCGCTCTGGAAACACCATATATTTT.

With respect to this clone: Other nucleotide sequences in the sample specify the same CDR3. The gene calls are TRBV4-3 and TRBJ2-3; D perhaps matches TRBD2 (6 bases). Between the trimmed V and J ends, which lost 0 bases and 3 bases, there was a span of 10 bases. The CDR3 extends over 15 amino acids. Germline CDR1 LGHNA, CDR2 YSLEER. CDR3 amino acids: CASSQERRDTDTQYF. DNA of the CDR3: TGCGCCAGCAGCCAAGAGCGGCGGGATACAGATACGCAGTATTTT.

The rearrangement links TRBV6-6 to TRBJ2-3; TRBD1 agrees at 7 bases. Germline CDR1 is MNHNY and CDR2 is SVGAGI (reference sequence). Unmatched junction bases numbered 7, after V lost 8 bases and J lost 5 bases. The CDR3 runs to 13 residues. CDR3 protein: CASQGGRQDTQYF. CDR3 nucleotides: TGTGCCAGCCAAGGGGGCAGGCAAGATACGCAGTATTTT.

This clone was recorded only once. The chain carries TRBV10-3 and TRBJ2-7; 8 bases fit TRBD2. J was trimmed by 5 bases and V by 6 bases; bases with no gene match: 15. Per the germline V gene, CDR1 is ENHRY and CDR2 is SYGVKD. The CDR3 spans 16 residues. CDR3 sequence: CAISYSGGGLGHEQYF. CDR3 coding DNA: TGTGCCATCAGCTACTCCGGGGGGGGCCTAGGCCACGAGCAGTACTTC.

The chain combines TRBV6-5 with TRBJ1-5, with a possible D match to TRBD1 (5 bases). This CDR3 region has 14 residues. The germline CDR1 and CDR2 sequences are MNHEY and SVGAGI. Between the trimmed V and J ends, which lost 6 bases and 0 bases, there was a span of 9 bases. This CDR3 reads CASRRTYSNQPQHF. In nucleotides, the CDR3 is TGTGCCAGCAGGAGGACATATAGCAATCAGCCCCAGCATTTT.

The chain is built from TRBV28 and TRBJ1-2; 7 bases match TRBD1. J lost 4 bases, V lost 3 bases, and 5 bases had no gene match. The CDR3 is made up of 14 amino acids. Germline assignment: CDR1 MDHEN and CDR2 SYDVKM. CDR3 protein: CASSFGQAPYGYTF. DNA for the CDR3: TGTGCCAGCAGTTTCGGACAGGCGCCCTATGGCTACACCTTC.

The chain combines TRBV28 with TRBJ2-2, with D perhaps matching TRBD1 (5 bases). CDR1 is MDHEN, CDR2 SYDVKM, per germline. The CDR3 has 13 amino acids. V was trimmed by 3 bases and J by 4 bases, leaving 6 bases between them. The DNA for the CDR3 is TGTGCCAGCAGTTTGGGGCTCACCGGGGAGCTGTTTTTT. Protein sequence: CASSLGLTGELFF.

This chain connects TRBV19 to TRBJ2-7; D is unresolved. V was pared by 9 bases and J by 3 bases, with 21 bases between. In germline, CDR1 is LNHDA, CDR2 SQIVND (reference sequence). CDR3 length: 15 residues. CDR3 bases: TGTGCCAGCAGCAAGAAGGTGTCAGGAAGCTACGAGCAGTACTTC. It yields the protein CASSKKVSGSYEQYF.

This chain connects TRBV27 to TRBJ2-6; TRBD1 agrees at 7 bases. The germline CDR1 and CDR2 sequences are MNHEY and SMNVEV (reference sequence). The CDR3 consists of 15 residues. J lost 2 bases, V lost 5 bases, and 3 bases had no gene match. CDR3: CASSATGAGANVLTF. DNA for the CDR3: TGTGCCAGCAGTGCCACAGGGGCTGGGGCCAACGTCCTGACTTTC.

This chain uses TRBV7-9 with TRBJ2-5; tentatively, D is TRBD2 (6 bases). Gene TRBJ2-7 matches the end of the DNA better, so the J call may be wrong. CDR1 SEHNR and CDR2 FQNEAQ come from the germline V gene (reference sequence). The CDR3 is 16 residues long. CDR3 sequence (DNA): TGTGCCAGCAGCTCACCCCCTTACAGGACTACCTACGAGCAGTACTTC. It encodes CASSSPPYRTTYEQYF.

This chain links TRBV18 with TRBJ2-7; the D is unclear. This CDR3 has 13 residues. Germline V gene sequence: CDR1 KGHSH, CDR2 LQKENI. Trimming cost V 5 bases and J 3 bases, with 11 bases left between them. DNA of the CDR3: TGTGCCAGCTCATCCAACACAATCTACGAGCAGTACTTC. As protein: CASSSNTIYEQYF.

V is TRBV6-6 and J is TRBJ2-7; TRBD1 matches 10 bases. The V gene end was trimmed by 0 bases and the J gene end by 4 bases; junction bases not matched to a gene: 3. The CDR3 covers 15 residues. Germline V CDR1 and CDR2: MNHNY, SVGAGI (reference sequence). This CDR3 reads CASSYSGTGDYEQYF. CDR3 nucleotide sequence: TGTGCCAGCAGTTACTCAGGGACAGGGGATTACGAGCAGTACTTC.

V gene TRBV5-1 combines with J gene TRBJ2-1, with no clear D. Trimming left V 0 bases short and J 4 bases short, with 11 bases between. The CDR3 totals 15 residues. Per the germline V gene, CDR1 is SGHRS and CDR2 is YFSETQ. CDR3 in DNA: TGCGCCAGCAGCTTGGCATTGACTGGTTACAATGAGCAGTTCTTC. It codes for CASSLALTGYNEQFF. The full variable domain, rest sourced from reference TRBV5-1 and TRBJ2-1, is KAGVTQTPRYLIKTRGQQVTLSCSPISGHRSVSWYQQTPGQGLQFLFEYFSETQRNKGNFPGRFSGRQFSNSRSEMNVSTLELGDSALYLCASSLALTGYNEQFFGPGTRLTVL.

The chain carries TRBV28 and TRBJ2-7; 9 bases line up with TRBD1. The V gene's germline CDR1 is MDHEN and CDR2 SYDVKM. With V trimmed by 3 bases and J by 8 bases, 11 bases remained unmatched. The CDR3 sequence is 15 residues long. CDR3 DNA: TGTGCCAGCAGTTTCCCCGGGACAGGGACGGGCCAGCAGTACTTC. This translates into CASSFPGTGTGQQYF. The whole variable domain, remainder taken from reference TRBV28 and TRBJ2-7, is DVKVTQSSRYLVKRTGEKVFLECVQDMDHENMFWYRQDPGLGLRLIYFSYDVKMKEKGDIPEGYSVSREKKERFSLILESASTNQTSMYLCASSFPGTGTGQQYFGPGTRLTVT.

This clone was observed once. The J gene is TRBJ1-1, the V gene TRBV18, with TRBD1 matching over 7 bases. The CDR3 length is 14 residues. The germline V gene has CDR1 KGHSH and CDR2 LQKENI. With 3 bases clipped from V and 1 base from J, the junction kept 2 bases outside the gene matches. The CDR3 spells CASSPDRENTEAFF. For the CDR3, the DNA is TGTGCCAGCTCACCCGACAGGGAGAACACTGAAGCTTTCTTT.

This clone was seen a handful of times. This chain joins TRBV11-3 and TRBJ1-1; 7 bases are shared with TRBD1. The CDR3 runs 13 residues. CDR1 and CDR2 (germline): SGHNT, YENEEA. After removal of 6 bases from V and 4 bases from J, the junction contained 5 bases not matched to a gene. DNA for the CDR3: TGTGCCAGCAGACGAGACAGGGCCACTGAAGCTTTCTTT. This encodes CASRRDRATEAFF.

For this clone: Other DNA variants within this sample encode the same CDR3. J is TRBJ2-1 and V is TRBV11-2; the D gene is possibly TRBD2 (6 bases). The CDR3 has 15 amino acids. Trimming took 3 bases from V and 0 from J, leaving 9 bases between them. From germline, CDR1 is SGHAT and CDR2 FQNNGV. In DNA form, the CDR3 reads TGTGCCAGCAGCTTTAGCGGCTCCTCCTACAATGAGCAGTTCTTC. As protein: CASSFSGSSYNEQFF.

The chain couples TRBV25-1 to TRBJ1-1, with 7 nucleotides matching TRBD1. From germline, CDR1 is MGHDK and CDR2 SYGVNS. The CDR3 has 14 residues. V was clipped by 2 bases and J by 4 bases; unmatched bases: 4. CDR3 region: CASSEDRVTTEAFF. CDR3 DNA: TGTGCCAGCAGTGAAGACAGGGTCACCACTGAAGCTTTCTTT.

Only a few counts were recorded for this clone. V and J are TRBV9 and TRBJ1-1, with D possibly being TRBD1 (5 bases). The length of the CDR3 is 14 residues. Germline CDR1 is SGDLS and CDR2 is YYNGEE. V was cut by 4 bases and J by 0 bases, with 10 bases left in between. The chain's CDR3 is CASSSAGLNTEAFF. The CDR3 nucleotides read TGTGCCAGCAGCTCCGCAGGGTTGAACACTGAAGCTTTCTTT. Combining the CDR3 with reference TRBV9 and TRBJ1-1 gives the whole variable domain DSGVTQTPKHLITATGQRVTLRCSPRSGDLSVYWYQQSLDQGLQFLIQYYNGEERAKGNILERFSAQQFPDLHSELNLSSLELGDSALYFCASSSAGLNTEAFFGQGTRLTVV.

The chain uses TRBV27 and TRBJ2-5, with 7 bases fitting TRBD1. The last part of the DNA fits TRBJ2-7 better; the J call may be wrong. Germline loops: CDR1 MNHEY, CDR2 SMNVEV (reference sequence). The CDR3 contains 14 residues. The CDR3: CASSGQVDSYEQYF. Written as DNA, the CDR3 is TGTGCCAGCAGCGGACAGGTTGACTCCTACGAGCAGTACTTC.